This TCR beta chain was recovered during a study of T-cell memory formation after mild COVID-19. Study at large: For the most part, TCR clusters were specific to one donor.

This CDR3 spans 13 amino acids. Between the trimmed V and J ends, which lost 2 bases and 7 bases, there was a span of 13 bases. Germline V gene sequence: CDR1 SGHRS, CDR2 YFSETQ. Constant-segment primers were used for 5'RACE, and the resulting TCR alpha and TCR beta cDNA libraries carried sample barcodes and UMIs. Each CDR3 protein is one row after TCRdb ran MiXCR on the 5' RACE reads. The sample lists fewer than 450,000 distinct CDR3 sequences, less than 25% occurring once. Sequencing was performed on PBMCs or a T cell subset sorted from them (not recorded which). The origin of this receptor is an adult woman who had mild COVID-19 (a few samples of this study predate the infection). Cell type and time point are not known. This chain links TRBV5-1 with TRBJ2-7, with D perhaps matching TRBD1 (6 bases). The CDR3 nucleotides are TGCGCCAGCAGCTTTCTTGACAGGCGGGAGCAGTACTTC. Its translation is CASSFLDRREQYF. The full variable domain, completed using reference TRBV5-1 and TRBJ2-7, is KAGVTQTPRYLIKTRGQQVTLSCSPISGHRSVSWYQQTPGQGLQFLFEYFSETQRNKGNFPGRFSGRQFSNSRSEMNVSTLELGDSALYLCASSFLDRREQYFGPGTRLTVT.